Following are 20 T cell receptor beta chains from one sample sequenced in a study of CXCR3-negative and CXCR3-positive naive CD8 T cells. Through 5' RACE with UMI labels, the TRB cDNA libraries were prepared. TCRdb reprocessed the 5' RACE reads, keeping one entry per CDR3 protein, no DNA. Recorded for this sample: roughly 100,000 distinct CDR3 sequences. What was sequenced was naive CXCR3- CD8+ T cells from blood. The subset denotes: CD45RO-CCR7+CD27+CD95- naive CD8+ T cells lacking CXCR3 (TNR3-). Receptors were obtained from a human donor in good health. Some clones in this sample may be carry-over from other donors' samples.

The V call is TRBV18, the J call TRBJ2-4; absent DNA, TCRdb's TRBD1 call cannot be checked. Looked up from germline, CDR1 is KGHSH and CDR2 is LQKENI. This CDR3 is built from 15 residues. The CDR3 loop is CASSPPQGAKNIQYF.

The chain uses TRBV20-1 and TRBJ2-7; TCRdb designates TRBD2, a call that cannot be tested without DNA. This CDR3 is built from 14 residues. The germline CDR1 and CDR2 sequences are DFQATT and SNEGSKA (reference sequence). The CDR3 loop is CSAQGLARGYEQYF.

This sequence joins TRBV4-2 and TRBJ1-1; no DNA is available, so the TRBD1 call from TCRdb remains unchecked. Looked up from germline, CDR1 is LGHNA and CDR2 is YNFKEQ. CDR3 length: 14 residues. The CDR3 loop is CASSSPAGYTEAFF.

The chain couples TRBV29-1 to TRBJ2-3; TCRdb gives TRBD1 as the D gene, but with no DNA this cannot be confirmed. Germline assignment: CDR1 SQVTM and CDR2 ANQGSEA. This CDR3 spans 13 amino acids. The CDR3 reads CSVDGGSTDTQYF.

This chain joins TRBV5-8 and TRBJ2-5; TCRdb picks TRBD2, but there is no DNA to check that call. The CDR3 has 16 residues. Germline loops: CDR1 SGHTS, CDR2 YDEGEE. This chain's CDR3 is CASSPLAGGSQETQYF.

Considering frequency, this clonotype is medium-sized. This chain links TRBV29-1 with TRBJ2-4. Germline CDR1 and CDR2: SQVTM and ANQGSEA. The CDR3 totals 12 residues. The CDR3 spells CSVQGSKNIQYF.

V gene TRBV6-5 combines with J gene TRBJ1-2; TCRdb picks TRBD1, but there is no DNA to check that call. The CDR3 has 15 amino acids. Germline assignment: CDR1 MNHEY and CDR2 SVGAGI. CDR3 sequence reads: CASSYETGSSYGYTF.

The rearrangement uses TRBV7-9 and TRBJ2-1; TCRdb gives TRBD2 as the D gene, but with no DNA this cannot be confirmed. CDR3 size: 15 residues. CDR1 and CDR2 from the germline V gene are SEHNR and FQNEAQ (reference sequence). The CDR3 loop reads CASTAGTRAYNEQFF. The whole variable domain, remainder taken from reference TRBV7-9 and TRBJ2-1, is DTGVSQNPRHKITKRGQNVTFRCDPISEHNRLYWYRQTLGQGPEFLTYFQNEAQLEKSRLLSDRFSAERPKGSFSTLEIQRTEQGDSAMYLCASTAGTRAYNEQFFGPGTRLTVL.

The rearrangement links TRBV29-1 to TRBJ2-1; without DNA, the TCRdb call of TRBD1 cannot be checked. There are 14 residues in the CDR3. The germline gives CDR1 SQVTM, CDR2 ANQGSEA. CDR3 protein: CTLSRGSSYNEQFF.

V and J are TRBV19 and TRBJ2-2. There are 14 residues in the CDR3. From germline, CDR1 is LNHDA and CDR2 SQIVND (reference sequence). This CDR3 reads CASTSIGNTGELFF.

This chain connects TRBV27 to TRBJ1-2; TCRdb picks TRBD1, but there is no DNA to check that call. This CDR3 region has 15 residues. Germline V gene lookup returns CDR1 MNHEY and CDR2 SMNVEV (reference sequence). CDR3 region: CASSSLGQGIRGYTF.

The V and J genes are TRBV29-1 and TRBJ2-1; TCRdb designates TRBD2, a call that cannot be tested without DNA. The CDR3 consists of 17 residues. CDR1 and CDR2 from the germline V gene are SQVTM and ANQGSEA. CDR3 amino acids: CSVERETSGAFGDEQFF.

This chain connects TRBV29-1 to TRBJ2-4; TCRdb reports TRBD2, a call that lacks DNA to check it against. The CDR3 has 14 residues. In germline, CDR1 is SQVTM, CDR2 ANQGSEA. The CDR3 region is CSVSLGDGKNIQYF.

The chain is built from TRBV6-5 and TRBJ2-3; TCRdb designates TRBD2, a call that cannot be tested without DNA. Looked up from germline, CDR1 is MNHEY and CDR2 is SVGAGI. This CDR3 is built from 14 residues. CDR3 amino acids: CASSESSGSDTQYF.

This rearrangement joins TRBV7-3 to TRBJ2-1; the D gene TCRdb calls, TRBD1, cannot be checked with no DNA. This CDR3 is 15 amino acids long. Per the germline V gene, CDR1 is SGHTA and CDR2 is FQGTGA. The CDR3 region is CASSLILGGPDEQFF.

The V call is TRBV7-9, the J call TRBJ2-7; there is no DNA to check the TCRdb D call of TRBD1. The CDR3 runs to 15 residues. Germline loops: CDR1 SEHNR, CDR2 FQNEAQ (reference sequence). The CDR3 spells CASSLTTGMNYEQYF. The whole variable domain, remainder taken from reference TRBV7-9 and TRBJ2-7, is DTGVSQNPRHKITKRGQNVTFRCDPISEHNRLYWYRQTLGQGPEFLTYFQNEAQLEKSRLLSDRFSAERPKGSFSTLEIQRTEQGDSAMYLCASSLTTGMNYEQYFGPGTRLTVT.

The chain carries TRBV11-2 and TRBJ2-3; no DNA is available, so the TRBD2 call from TCRdb remains unchecked. There are 16 residues in the CDR3. Germline V gene lookup returns CDR1 SGHAT and CDR2 FQNNGV. The CDR3 spells CASSQWGLAVQDTQYF.

CDR3 loop: CATSDSWYGYTF. The chain joins TRBV25-1 to TRBJ1-2; TCRdb gives TRBD1 as the D gene, but with no DNA this cannot be confirmed. This CDR3 spans 12 amino acids. The germline V gene encodes CDR1 MGHDK and CDR2 SYGVNS.

The chain recombines TRBV4-3 with TRBJ1-1; with no DNA, the TCRdb D assignment of TRBD1 cannot be verified. In germline, CDR1 is LGHNA, CDR2 YSLEER. The CDR3 runs to 18 residues. The CDR3 region is CASSQGGGAGAMNTEAFF.

This chain uses TRBV5-6 with TRBJ2-7. CDR1 and CDR2 (germline): SGHDT, YYEEEE. There are 13 residues in the CDR3. CDR3 sequence: CASSLALAYEQYF.